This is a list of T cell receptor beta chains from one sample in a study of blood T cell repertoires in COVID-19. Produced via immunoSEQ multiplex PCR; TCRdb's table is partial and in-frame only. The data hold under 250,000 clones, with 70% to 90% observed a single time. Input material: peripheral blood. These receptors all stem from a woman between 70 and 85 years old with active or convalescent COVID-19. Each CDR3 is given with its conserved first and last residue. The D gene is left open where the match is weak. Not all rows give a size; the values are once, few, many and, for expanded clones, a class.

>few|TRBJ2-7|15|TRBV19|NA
CASSNPDTSSYEQYF
TGTGCCAGTAGTAATCCGGACACAAGCTCCTACGAGCAGTACTTC
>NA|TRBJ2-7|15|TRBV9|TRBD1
CASSITGTGVYEQYF
TGTGCCAGCAGCATTACCGGGACAGGGGTTTACGAGCAGTACTTC
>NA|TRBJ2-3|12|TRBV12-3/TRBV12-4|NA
CASSLFRGTQYF
TGTGCCAGCAGTTTGTTCCGGGGTACGCAGTATTTT
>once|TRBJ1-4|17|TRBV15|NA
CATSRTPAGGVGEKLFF
TGTGCCACCAGCAGAACCCCGGCGGGGGGGGTGGGTGAAAAACTGTTTTTT
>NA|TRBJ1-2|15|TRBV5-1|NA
CASSPTGGFDYGYTF
TGCGCCAGCAGCCCGACGGGGGGCTTTGACTATGGCTACACCTTC
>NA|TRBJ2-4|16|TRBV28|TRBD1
CASSSDIGQGWNIQYF
TGTGCCAGCAGTTCCGATATAGGACAGGGGTGGAACATTCAGTACTTC
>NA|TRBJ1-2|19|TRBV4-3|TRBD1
CASSQGVTGGEGTNYGYTF
TGCGCCAGCAGCCAGGGGGTTACAGGGGGCGAGGGTACTAACTATGGCTACACCTTC
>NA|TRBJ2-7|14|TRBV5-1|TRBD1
CASSTYRGSYEQYF
TGCGCCAGCAGTACGTACAGGGGTTCGTACGAGCAGTACTTC
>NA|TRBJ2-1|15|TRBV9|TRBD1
CASSATGDVYNEQFF
TGTGCCAGCAGTGCTACAGGGGACGTATACAATGAGCAGTTCTTC
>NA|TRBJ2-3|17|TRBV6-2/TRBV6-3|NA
CASSYSQGWGQADTQYF
TGTGCCAGCAGTTACTCCCAGGGTTGGGGGCAAGCAGATACGCAGTATTTT
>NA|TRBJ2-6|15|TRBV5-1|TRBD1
CASSSTGVGANVLTF
TGCGCCAGCAGCTCTACAGGGGTCGGGGCCAACGTCCTGACTTTC
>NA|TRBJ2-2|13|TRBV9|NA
CASSAYFAGELFF
TGTGCCAGCAGCGCTTATTTTGCCGGGGAGCTGTTTTTT
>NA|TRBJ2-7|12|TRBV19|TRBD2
CASGTNLYEQYF
TGTGCCAGCGGGACTAACCTCTACGAGCAGTACTTC
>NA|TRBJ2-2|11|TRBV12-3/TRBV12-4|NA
CASSWSGELFF
TGTGCCAGCAGTTGGAGCGGGGAGCTGTTTTTT
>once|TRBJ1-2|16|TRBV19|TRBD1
CASSRINQGQGLGYTF
TGTGCCAGTAGTAGAATAAACCAAGGACAGGGCCTTGGCTACACCTTC
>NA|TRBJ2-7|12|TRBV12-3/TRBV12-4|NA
CASSSGVGEQYF
TGTGCCAGCAGTTCCGGGGTGGGAGAGCAGTACTTC
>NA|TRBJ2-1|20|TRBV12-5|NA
CASGLVKRERNSSSYNEQFF
TGTGCTAGTGGTTTGGTAAAGAGGGAGAGGAATTCTAGCTCCTACAATGAGCAGTTCTTC
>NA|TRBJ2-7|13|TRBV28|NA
CASTPTPPEEEYF
TGTGCCAGCACCCCAACCCCCCCTGAGGAGGAGTACTTC
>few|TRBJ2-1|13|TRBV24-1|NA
CATSGATYNEQFF
TGTGCCACCAGTGGGGCTACCTACAATGAGCAGTTCTTC
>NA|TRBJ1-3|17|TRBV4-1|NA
CASSQVGQDLSGNTIYF
TGCGCCAGCAGCCAGGTAGGGCAGGACTTATCTGGAAACACCATATATTTT
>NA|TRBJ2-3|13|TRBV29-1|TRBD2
CSGVAGGRNTQYF
TGCAGCGGGGTAGCGGGGGGCCGGAATACGCAGTATTTT
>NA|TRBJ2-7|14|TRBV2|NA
CASGGGSGESEQYF
TGTGCCAGCGGGGGGGGTTCAGGGGAGAGCGAGCAGTACTTC
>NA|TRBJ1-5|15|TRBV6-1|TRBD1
CASSEGQGAIQPQHF
TGTGCCAGCAGTGAAGGACAGGGGGCGATTCAGCCCCAGCATTTT
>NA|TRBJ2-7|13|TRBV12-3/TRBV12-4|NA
CASSRTVAYEQYF
TGTGCCAGCAGCCGGACTGTAGCCTACGAGCAGTACTTC
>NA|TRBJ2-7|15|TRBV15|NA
CATSRAEGGARGQYF
TGTGCCACCAGCCGAGCGGAGGGGGGGGCTCGCGGGCAGTACTTC
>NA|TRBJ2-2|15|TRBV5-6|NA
CASSFLGLNTGELFF
TGTGCCAGCAGCTTCCTGGGACTGAACACCGGGGAGCTGTTTTTT
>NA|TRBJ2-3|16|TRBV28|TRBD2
CASSQLAGGSTDTQYF
TGTGCCAGCAGTCAACTAGCGGGAGGTAGCACAGATACGCAGTATTTT
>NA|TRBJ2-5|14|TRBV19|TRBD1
CASSIDRGQETQYF
TGTGCCAGTAGTATTGACAGGGGGCAAGAGACCCAGTACTTC
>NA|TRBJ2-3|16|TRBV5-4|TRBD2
CATKQVGAGGPDTQYF
TGTGCCACCAAGCAAGTGGGGGCGGGGGGGCCTGATACGCAGTATTTT
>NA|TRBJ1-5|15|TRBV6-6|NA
CASSTDRTSKGPQHF
TGTGCCAGCAGTACCGACAGGACATCCAAAGGGCCCCAGCATTTT
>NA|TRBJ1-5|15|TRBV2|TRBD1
CASRRGQGFNQPQHF
TGTGCCAGCAGGCGGGGACAGGGGTTCAATCAGCCCCAGCATTTT
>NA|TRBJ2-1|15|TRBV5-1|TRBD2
CASSLSAGVLYEQFF
TGCGCCAGCAGCTTGTCCGCGGGAGTGCTCTATGAGCAGTTCTTC
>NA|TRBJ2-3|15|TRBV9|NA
CASSVVMGGQRAQYF
TGTGCCAGCAGCGTAGTCATGGGGGGACAGCGGGCGCAGTATTTT
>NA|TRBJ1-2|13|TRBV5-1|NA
CASSSPGNYGYTF
TGCGCCAGCAGCTCACCCGGGAACTATGGCTACACCTTC
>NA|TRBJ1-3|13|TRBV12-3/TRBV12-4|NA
CASRKGTGNTIYF
TGTGCCAGCAGAAAGGGGACTGGAAACACCATATATTTT
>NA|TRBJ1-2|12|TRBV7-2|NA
CASSHSSYGYTF
TGTGCCAGCAGCCACAGCAGCTATGGCTACACCTTC
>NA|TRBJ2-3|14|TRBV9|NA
CASSSIASTDTQYF
TGTGCCAGCAGCTCGATAGCGAGCACAGATACGCAGTATTTT
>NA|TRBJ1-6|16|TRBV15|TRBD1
CATSRVRDRGRSPLHF
TGTGCCACCAGCAGGGTCCGGGACAGGGGTCGTTCACCCCTCCACTTT
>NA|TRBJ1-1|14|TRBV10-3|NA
CAISDPGWDTEAFF
TGTGCCATCAGTGATCCCGGGTGGGACACTGAAGCTTTCTTT
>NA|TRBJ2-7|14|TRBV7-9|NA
CASRPVGADYEQYF
TGTGCCAGCAGACCCGTTGGGGCAGACTACGAGCAGTACTTC
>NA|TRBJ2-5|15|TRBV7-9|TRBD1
CASSLGGQGEETQYF
TGTGCCAGCAGCTTAGGGGGGCAGGGGGAAGAGACCCAGTACTTC
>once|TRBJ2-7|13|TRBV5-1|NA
CASNEGSSYEQYF
TGCGCCAGCAATGAGGGAAGCTCCTACGAGCAGTACTTC
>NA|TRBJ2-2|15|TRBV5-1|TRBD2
CASSLGTSGTGELFF
TGCGCCAGCAGCTTAGGGACTAGCGGCACCGGGGAGCTGTTTTTT
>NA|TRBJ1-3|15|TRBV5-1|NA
CASSIQGTSTNTIYF
TGCGCCAGCAGCATACAAGGGACAAGTACAAACACCATATATTTT
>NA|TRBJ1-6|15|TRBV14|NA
CASSLRAPGSSPLHF
TGTGCCAGCAGCCTACGGGCCCCCGGGAGTTCACCCCTCCACTTT
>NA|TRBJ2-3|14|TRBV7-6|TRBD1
CASSRDSRTDTQYF
TGTGCCAGCAGCAGGGACAGCCGCACAGATACGCAGTATTTT